Listed here is a single TCR beta chain. Its antigen is unidentified. Every donor was a healthy person donating bone marrow. Both 60 Vbeta primers and 13 Jbeta primers went into the PCR. TCRdb's table, derived via immunoSEQ multiplex PCR, lists solely in-frame clones and lacks some. The sample includes fewer than 90,000 clones, approximately 67% seen only once; the top ten take 7.5% to 8%. This specimen belongs to a study of cytomegalovirus exposure and HLA in healthy donors. Study-wide points: Within an earlier analysis, most TCR beta V segments proved productive either about 87% or about 30% of the time. It was shown in a later analysis that HLA-associated TCR beta chains were more clonally expanded than other, equally common chains.

The V gene lost 2 bases and the J gene lost 5 bases, with 12 bases spanning the gap. Per the germline V gene, CDR1 is MNHNS and CDR2 is SASEGT. There are 14 residues in the CDR3. The sample was PBMCs. The chain employs TRBV6-1 and TRBJ1-2, with D possibly matching TRBD1 (6 bases). This clonotype originated in a man in his forties in good health and CMV-seropositive. This CDR3 reads CASSERDRSYGYTF. The CDR3 region has the DNA TGTGCCAGCAGTGAAAGAGACAGGAGTTATGGCTACACCTTC.